This T cell receptor (beta chain) is drawn from a study of T-cell memory formation after mild COVID-19. Study-wide findings and caveats: Prior to infection, memory already included some responding clones, suggesting cross-reactive memory joined. Contracting CD4+ clones were located mainly in CM and EM, and CD8+ clones in EMRA.

Germline V CDR1 and CDR2: SGHTA, FQGNSA. The CDR3 is made up of 13 amino acids. The V end lost 5 bases, the J end lost 8 bases, and 12 bases lay between the germline ends. This clonotype came up a few times. Its antigen is still unknown. Libraries for TCRalpha and TCRbeta carried sample barcodes and unique molecular identifiers via 5'RACE. TCRdb ran MiXCR on the 5' RACE reads and lists one entry per CDR3 protein. This sample has about 210,000 distinct CDR3 sequences; about 27% occur once, and the top ten carry roughly 11%. Specimen: PBMCs or a T cell subset sorted from them (not recorded which). This sequence originates from an adult woman who had mild COVID-19 (a few samples of this study predate the infection). Cell type and time point are not known. The chain recombines TRBV7-2 with TRBJ1-4; D is undetermined. The CDR3 coding sequence is TGTGCCAGCAGCCCTACCTCCACGGAAAAACTGTTTTTT. It is translated as CASSPTSTEKLFF.